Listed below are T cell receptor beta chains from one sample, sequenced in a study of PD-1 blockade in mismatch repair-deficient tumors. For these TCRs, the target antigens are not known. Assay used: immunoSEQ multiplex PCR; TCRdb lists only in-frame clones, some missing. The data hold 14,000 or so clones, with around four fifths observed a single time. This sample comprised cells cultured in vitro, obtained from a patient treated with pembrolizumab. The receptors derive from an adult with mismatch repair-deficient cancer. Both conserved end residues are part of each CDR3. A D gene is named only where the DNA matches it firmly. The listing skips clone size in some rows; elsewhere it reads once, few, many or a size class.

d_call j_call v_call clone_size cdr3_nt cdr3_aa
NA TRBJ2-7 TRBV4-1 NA TGCGCCAGCAGCCAAGTCCCCCAGGTCGGGCCAAACTTC CASSQVPQVGPNF
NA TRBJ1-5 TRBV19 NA TGTGCCAGTAGTATATGGGGGAGCAATCAGCCCCAGCATTTT CASSIWGSNQPQHF
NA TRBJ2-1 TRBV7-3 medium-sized TGTGCCAGCAGCTTAATGGGCCATGAGCAGTTCTTC CASSLMGHEQFF
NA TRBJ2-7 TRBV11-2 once TGTGCCAGCAGCTTGGACTTTACCTCCTACGAGCAGTACTTC CASSLDFTSYEQYF
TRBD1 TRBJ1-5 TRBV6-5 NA TGTGCCAGCATGTCGACAGGGAGGGGTCAGCCCCAGCATTTT CASMSTGRGQPQHF
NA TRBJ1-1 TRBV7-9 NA TGTGCCAGCAGCTCCGGAAGGGGCACTGAAGCTTTCTTT CASSSGRGTEAFF
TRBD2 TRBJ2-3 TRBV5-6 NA TGTGCCAGCAGCTTTACCAGCGGGAGAGCTAGCACAGATACGCAGTATTTT CASSFTSGRASTDTQYF
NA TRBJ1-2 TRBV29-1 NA TGCAGCGTTTTCTCCCTGGAGTCTCCTTTCTATGGCTACACCTTC CSVFSLESPFYGYTF
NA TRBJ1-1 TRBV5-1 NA TGCGCCAGCAGCTCCTCGGGATGGGACACTGAAGCTTTCTTT CASSSSGWDTEAFF
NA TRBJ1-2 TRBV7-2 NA TGTGCCAGCAGCTTATATGGATATGGCTACACCTTC CASSLYGYGYTF